The rows below give T cell receptor beta chains drawn from one sample of a study of T cells after yellow fever vaccination. TCRdb redid the calling of the 5' RACE reads with MiXCR, one entry per CDR3 protein. The table includes a few hundred thousand distinct CDR3 sequences, 6.9% detected once. The sequences come from CD4+ T cells sorted from PBMCs, collected 15 days after the yellow fever booster vaccination. The receptors stem from a man aged 30 to 45 who received the YFV17D yellow fever vaccine. Both conserved end residues are part of each CDR3. A D gene is named only where the DNA matches it firmly. Rows may omit the clone size; those that give it use once, few, many or a size class.

J | D | size | V | CDR3 | DNA
TRBJ2-5 | . | few | TRBV5-6 | CASSLGYGEETQYF | TGTGCCAGCAGCTTGGGGTATGGTGAGGAGACCCAGTACTTC
TRBJ1-2 | TRBD1 | few | TRBV6-5 | CASSYRTGQNGYTF | TGTGCCAGCAGTTACCGGACAGGGCAAAATGGCTACACCTTC
TRBJ2-7 | TRBD2 | . | TRBV9 | CASSGGTSVSEQYF | TGTGCCAGCAGCGGAGGGACTAGCGTAAGCGAGCAGTACTTC
TRBJ2-7 | . | once | TRBV3-1 | CASSPGNRVGNYEQYF | TGTGCCAGCAGCCCGGGGAACAGGGTCGGGAACTACGAGCAGTACTTC
TRBJ2-2 | . | many | TRBV5-1 | CASSLGSGPNTGELFF | TGCGCCAGCAGCTTGGGGTCTGGCCCGAACACCGGGGAGCTGTTTTTT
TRBJ2-7 | TRBD2 | many | TRBV28 | CASSSPAGGSSYEQYF | TGTGCCAGCAGTTCCCCGGCGGGCGGGAGCTCCTACGAGCAGTACTTC
TRBJ2-3 | TRBD2 | . | TRBV20-1 | CSALSGTTDTQYF | TGCAGTGCCCTGAGCGGGACCACAGATACGCAGTATTTT
TRBJ1-6 | . | many | TRBV11-2 | CASSIRRTMYNSPLHF | TGTGCCAGCAGCATTAGACGCACTATGTATAATTCACCCCTCCACTTT
TRBJ1-1 | . | many | TRBV6-2/TRBV6-3 | CASTRPQLTEAFF | TGTGCCAGCACTCGGCCACAACTCACTGAAGCTTTCTTT
TRBJ2-6 | . | . | TRBV6-1 | CASTPNSVGQPGANVLTF | TGTGCCAGCACCCCTAACTCGGTTGGGCAACCTGGGGCCAACGTCCTGACTTTC
TRBJ1-6 | . | many | TRBV21-1 | CASSIPGTGHLTLHF | TGTGCCAGCAGTATCCCCGGGACAGGCCATTTAACCCTCCACTTT
TRBJ1-5 | . | . | TRBV20-1 | CSARDQAGYNQPQHF | TGCAGTGCTAGAGATCAGGCAGGGTATAATCAGCCCCAGCATTTT
TRBJ2-7 | TRBD2 | few | TRBV28 | CASSFHGTSGGYEQYF | TGTGCCAGCAGTTTCCACGGGACTAGTGGGGGCTACGAGCAGTACTTC
TRBJ2-7 | . | many | TRBV20-1 | CSASPGAYEQYF | TGCAGTGCTAGTCCAGGGGCCTACGAGCAGTACTTC
TRBJ2-5 | . | . | TRBV24-1 | CATSDPGRQETQYF | TGTGCCACCAGTGACCCCGGACGGCAAGAGACCCAGTACTTC
TRBJ1-2 | . | many | TRBV7-2 | CASSPDSNYGYTF | TGTGCCAGCAGCCCTGACAGTAACTATGGCTACACCTTC
TRBJ2-7 | TRBD1 | many | TRBV20-1 | CSARDSSEQYF | TGCAGTGCTCGGGACAGTAGCGAGCAGTACTTC
TRBJ2-1 | TRBD2 | . | TRBV19 | CASLSGGAHLDEQFF | TGTGCCAGTCTTAGCGGGGGGGCCCACCTCGATGAGCAGTTCTTC
TRBJ2-7 | . | few | TRBV19 | CASSSDSQSSYEQYF | TGTGCCAGTAGCAGCGACAGTCAGAGCTCCTACGAGCAGTACTTC
TRBJ2-3 | TRBD1 | few | TRBV5-1 | CASSLWDQGVTDTQYF | TGCGCCAGCAGCTTGTGGGATCAGGGGGTCACAGATACGCAGTATTTT
TRBJ2-1 | . | many | TRBV6-1 | CASRADRPSYNEQFF | TGTGCCAGCAGGGCGGACAGACCGTCCTACAATGAGCAGTTCTTC
TRBJ2-7 | . | . | TRBV19 | CASSITSRPYEQYF | TGTGCCAGTAGTATCACTAGCCGACCCTACGAGCAGTACTTC
TRBJ1-2 | . | . | TRBV29-1 | CSVREGYGYTF | TGCAGCGTTCGGGAAGGGTATGGCTACACCTTC
TRBJ1-2 | . | . | TRBV5-5 | CASSLGTTYGYTF | TGTGCCAGCAGCCTGGGGACCACCTATGGCTACACCTTC
TRBJ2-3 | TRBD2 | few | TRBV20-1 | CSVTSGSTDTQYF | TGCAGTGTCACTAGCGGGAGCACAGATACGCAGTATTTT
TRBJ2-1 | TRBD2 | . | TRBV20-1 | CSAHVTSGSSSYNEQFF | TGCAGTGCTCACGTTACTAGCGGTAGTAGCTCCTACAATGAGCAGTTCTTC
TRBJ1-2 | . | . | TRBV27 | CASMSPRVGYGYTF | TGTGCCAGCATGTCCCCCAGGGTCGGGTATGGCTACACCTTC
TRBJ2-1 | . | few | TRBV23-1 | CASSPAGTPDTTYNEQFF | TGCGCCAGCAGTCCGGCTGGAACGCCGGACACTACCTACAATGAGCAGTTCTTC
TRBJ2-1 | . | many | TRBV7-9 | CATLSSENEQFF | TGTGCCACCCTTTCTAGCGAAAATGAGCAGTTCTTC
TRBJ2-2 | TRBD2 | many | TRBV6-2/TRBV6-3 | CASSYPSGRATGELFF | TGTGCCAGCAGTTACCCGAGCGGGAGGGCCACCGGGGAGCTGTTTTTT
TRBJ2-5 | . | . | TRBV9 | CASSAPSEQETQYF | TGTGCCAGCAGCGCCCCCTCAGAACAAGAGACCCAGTACTTC
TRBJ2-3 | . | many | TRBV28 | CASSPAFETDTQYF | TGTGCCAGCAGTCCCGCCTTTGAGACAGATACGCAGTATTTT
TRBJ1-1 | TRBD1 | . | TRBV6-6 | CASSGTVSEAFF | TGTGCCAGCAGTGGGACAGTCAGTGAAGCTTTCTTT
TRBJ2-1 | TRBD2 | few | TRBV20-1 | CSARILAGDYNEQFF | TGCAGTGCTAGAATACTAGCGGGAGATTACAATGAGCAGTTCTTC
TRBJ2-5 | TRBD1 | . | TRBV7-9 | CASSTPGQGGGETQYF | TGTGCCAGCAGCACGCCGGGACAGGGTGGTGGAGAGACCCAGTACTTC